This entry describes one TCR beta chain. cDNA libraries for TRB were generated by 5' RACE incorporating UMI labels. TCRdb reprocessed the 5' RACE reads, with one entry per CDR3 protein and no DNA. The listing records approximately 47,000 distinct CDR3 sequences. CDR1 and CDR2 (germline): MNHEY, SVGEGT. The CDR3 sequence is 15 residues long. The sample is drawn from a study of CXCR3-negative and CXCR3-positive naive CD8 T cells. This sequence originates from a human donor in good health. Some clones in this sample may be carry-over from other donors' samples. Material: naive CXCR3- CD8+ T cells from blood. The subset is: CD45RO-CCR7+CD27+CD95- naive CD8+ T cells lacking CXCR3 (TNR3-). This rearrangement joins TRBV6-2 or TRBV6-3 to TRBJ2-3; TCRdb selects TRBD2, and the lack of DNA leaves this call unchecked. The CDR3 reads CASSILAGSTDTQYF.